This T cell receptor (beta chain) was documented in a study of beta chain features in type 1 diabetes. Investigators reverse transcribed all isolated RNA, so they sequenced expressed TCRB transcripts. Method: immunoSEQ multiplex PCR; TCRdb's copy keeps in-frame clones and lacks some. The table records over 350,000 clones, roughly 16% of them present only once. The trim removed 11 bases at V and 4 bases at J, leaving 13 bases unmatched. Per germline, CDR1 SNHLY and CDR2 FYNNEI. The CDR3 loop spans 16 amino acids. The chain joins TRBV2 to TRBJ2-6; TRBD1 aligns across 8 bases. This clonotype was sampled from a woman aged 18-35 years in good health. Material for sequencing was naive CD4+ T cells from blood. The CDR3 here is CAASRGRESGANVLTF. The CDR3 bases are TGTGCCGCCAGCAGGGGGCGCGAATCCGGGGCCAACGTCCTGACTTTC.